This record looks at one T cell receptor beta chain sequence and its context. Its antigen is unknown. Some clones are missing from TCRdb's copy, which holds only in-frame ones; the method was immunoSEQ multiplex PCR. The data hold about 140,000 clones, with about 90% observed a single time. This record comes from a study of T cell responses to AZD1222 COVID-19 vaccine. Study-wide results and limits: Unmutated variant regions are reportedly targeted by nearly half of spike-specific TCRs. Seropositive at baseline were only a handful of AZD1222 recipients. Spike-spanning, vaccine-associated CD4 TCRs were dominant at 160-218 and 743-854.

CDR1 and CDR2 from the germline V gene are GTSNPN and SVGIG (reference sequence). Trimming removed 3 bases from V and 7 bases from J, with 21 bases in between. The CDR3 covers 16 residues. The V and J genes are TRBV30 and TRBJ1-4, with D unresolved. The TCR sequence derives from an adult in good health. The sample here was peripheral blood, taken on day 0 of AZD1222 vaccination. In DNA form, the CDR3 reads TGTGCCTGGAGCGGGCTTCAGAGCCCGTCGGGTGAAAAACTGTTTTTT. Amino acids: CAWSGLQSPSGEKLFF. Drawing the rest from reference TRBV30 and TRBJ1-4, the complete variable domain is SQTIHQWPATLVQPVGSPLSLECTVEGTSNPNLYWYRQAAGRGLQLLFYSVGIGQISSEVPQNLSASRPQDRQFILSSKKLLLSDSGFYLCAWSGLQSPSGEKLFFGSGTQLSVL.